The 16 T cell receptor beta chains below all came from one sample that was sequenced in a study of cytomegalovirus exposure and HLA in healthy donors. The PCR was carried out with 60 Vbeta primers and 13 Jbeta primers. Measured with immunoSEQ multiplex PCR; TCRdb has only the in-frame clones, and not every one. In the table there are approximately 210,000 clones, roughly 73% of which are singletons. What was sequenced was PBMCs. All receptors come from a woman aged 30 to 39 in good health and CMV-seropositive.

V is TRBV7-2 and J is TRBJ1-2; D perhaps matches TRBD1 (5 bases). V was cut by 3 bases and J by 4 bases, with 9 bases left in between. Germline loops: CDR1 SGHTA, CDR2 FQGNSA. The CDR3 has 13 amino acids. The CDR3 sequence is CASSLGQGYGYTF. CDR3 DNA: TGTGCCAGCAGCTTGGGGCAGGGCTATGGCTACACCTTC. Together with reference TRBV7-2 and TRBJ1-2, the CDR3 gives the full variable domain: GAGVSQSPSNKVTEKGKDVELRCDPISGHTALYWYRQSLGQGLEFLIYFQGNSAPDKSGLPSDRFSAERTGGSVSTLTIQRTQQEDSAVYLCASSLGQGYGYTFGSGTRLTVV.

V usage is TRBV7-9 and J usage is TRBJ1-4, with TRBD1 matching 8 bases. Germline V gene sequence: CDR1 SEHNR, CDR2 FQNEAQ (reference sequence). Germline trimming cut 2 bases from V and 8 bases from J; bases unmatched to any gene: 4. The length of the CDR3 is 14 residues. The CDR3 sequence is CASSLTGTGEKLFF. As DNA, the CDR3 is TGTGCCAGCAGCTTAACCGGGACAGGCGAAAAACTGTTTTTT.

This chain links TRBV7-7 with TRBJ2-2, with a possible D match to TRBD2 (5 bases). Germline loops: CDR1 SSHAT, CDR2 FNYEAQ (reference sequence). The V and J ends lost 4 bases and 6 bases respectively, with 18 bases between them. This CDR3 has 16 amino acids. The CDR3 is CASSYISPPRAGELFF. CDR3 bases: TGTGCCAGCAGCTATATCTCGCCTCCGAGGGCCGGGGAGCTGTTTTTT.

This chain links TRBV19 with TRBJ2-7, with 8 bases lining up with TRBD2. The CDR3 covers 15 residues. Germline V gene sequence: CDR1 LNHDA, CDR2 SQIVND (reference sequence). The junction had 17 bases not matched to a gene; V was cut back by 11 bases and J by 5 bases. The CDR3 loop is CASISGREGNHEQYF. DNA of the CDR3: TGTGCCTCCATATCGGGTCGGGAGGGAAACCACGAGCAGTACTTC.

The rearrangement uses TRBV27 and TRBJ2-2; weak D call: TRBD2 (6 bases). The CDR3 extends over 16 amino acids. Trimming pared 5 bases from V and 5 bases from J, leaving 18 bases between. Germline V lookup: CDR1 MNHEY, CDR2 SMNVEV (reference sequence). The CDR3 DNA is TGTGCCAGCAGTGTAATAGCGGTTCGGGGAACCGGGGAGCTGTTTTTT. Its protein product is CASSVIAVRGTGELFF.

This clone was picked up one time. The chain recombines TRBV7-3 with TRBJ1-1, with D maybe TRBD1 (5 bases). This CDR3 comprises 13 residues. Trimming took 2 bases from V and 1 from J, leaving 5 bases between them. From germline, CDR1 is SGHTA and CDR2 FQGTGA. The CDR3 bases are TGTGCCAGCAGCTTAGGGGCGAACACTGAAGCTTTCTTT. This encodes CASSLGANTEAFF.

This chain connects TRBV9 to TRBJ1-1; TRBD1 aligns across 8 bases. The CDR3 loop spans 14 amino acids. Trimming took 4 bases from V and 1 from J; bases not matched to a gene: 3. Germline V gene data show CDR1 as SGDLS and CDR2 as YYNGEE. The CDR3 loop is CASSPDRGNTEAFF. CDR3 nucleotide sequence: TGTGCCAGCAGCCCAGACAGGGGGAACACTGAAGCTTTCTTT.

The V call is TRBV6-5, the J call TRBJ1-2, with D unclear. The CDR3 has 13 amino acids. Trimming stripped 9 bases from V and 7 bases from J, with 18 bases between. Germline V gene lookup returns CDR1 MNHEY and CDR2 SVGAGI. The CDR3 region has the DNA TGTGCCAGTCGGGAGTTGCCCTGGGGTGGCTACACCTTC. This translates into CASRELPWGGYTF.

The J gene is TRBJ1-6, the V gene TRBV6-5; D uncertain. With 4 bases removed from V and 9 bases from J, the gap between germline ends came to 13 bases. The CDR3 sequence is 14 residues long. Looked up from germline, CDR1 is MNHEY and CDR2 is SVGAGI. This CDR3 is CASSSSSIRSPLHF. The DNA of the CDR3 is TGTGCCAGCAGTTCTAGCAGTATCCGTTCACCCCTCCACTTT.

This chain joins TRBV29-1 and TRBJ2-5, with 7 bases identical to TRBD1. V dropped 5 bases and J dropped 4; count of bases not matched to a gene: 7. Per germline, CDR1 SQVTM and CDR2 ANQGSEA. The CDR3 is made up of 13 amino acids. The CDR3 region has the DNA TGCAGCGTTCAGAGGGGGCGAGGAGAGACCCAGTACTTC. This encodes CSVQRGRGETQYF.

The chain is built from TRBV7-2 and TRBJ1-1, with D unclear. Germline V gene lookup returns CDR1 SGHTA and CDR2 FQGNSA. This CDR3 is 13 amino acids long. Trimming removed 1 base from V and 1 base from J, with 4 bases in between. The CDR3 nucleotides are TGTGCCAGCAGCTTAGTGCGGAACACTGAAGCTTTCTTT. This gives the protein CASSLVRNTEAFF.

This clone was counted between two and nine times. The rearrangement uses TRBV7-2 and TRBJ1-4, with a possible D match to TRBD1 (5 bases). The CDR3 runs 16 residues. Germline-derived CDR1 and CDR2 are SGHTA and FQGNSA. V was cut by 5 bases and J by 0 bases, with 13 bases left in between. CDR3 sequence reads: CASSKTRQTTNEKLFF. CDR3 sequence (DNA): TGTGCCAGCAGCAAGACCCGACAGACAACTAATGAAAAACTGTTTTTT.

The V call is TRBV7-9, the J call TRBJ1-1, with D possibly TRBD1 on 5 matching bases. V was pared by 5 bases and J by 5 bases, with 18 bases between. The CDR3 runs 15 residues. Germline values: CDR1 SEHNR, CDR2 FQNEAQ (reference sequence). The CDR3 DNA sequence: TGTGCCAGCAGCCCCCATCGGGGGGTGGAAACTGAAGCTTTCTTT. It encodes CASSPHRGVETEAFF. The full variable domain, with the rest looked up from reference TRBV7-9 and TRBJ1-1, is DTGVSQNPRHKITKRGQNVTFRCDPISEHNRLYWYRQTLGQGPEFLTYFQNEAQLEKSRLLSDRFSAERPKGSFSTLEIQRTEQGDSAMYLCASSPHRGVETEAFFGQGTRLTVV.

The chain links TRBV30 to TRBJ1-5; 10 bases are a match to TRBD1. Trimming at V came to 5 bases and at J to 4 bases, leaving 8 bases not matched to a gene. This CDR3 spans 15 amino acids. Germline values: CDR1 GTSNPN, CDR2 SVGIG (reference sequence). The CDR3, as DNA: TGTGCCTGGGGGACCGGGACAGGGGTGAATCAGCCCCAGCATTTT. Protein product: CAWGTGTGVNQPQHF.

The chain combines TRBV9 with TRBJ2-5; 12 nucleotides align to TRBD2. This CDR3 is built from 17 residues. Germline trimming cut 0 bases from V and 5 bases from J; bases unmatched to any gene: 8. The V gene's germline CDR1 is SGDLS and CDR2 YYNGEE. The CDR3 region is CASSVGSSGGVLETQYF. The CDR3 DNA is TGTGCCAGCAGCGTAGGTTCTAGCGGGGGGGTCCTGGAGACCCAGTACTTC.

This clone was counted between two and nine times. The CDR3, as DNA: TGCGCCACTAGCGCCTACAATGAGCAGTTCTTC. This codes for CATSAYNEQFF. The chain employs TRBV10-2 and TRBJ2-1; TRBD2 is a possible D gene (6 bases). CDR3 size: 11 residues. V was clipped by 10 bases and J by 2 bases, with 6 bases between them. CDR1 is WSHSY, CDR2 SAAADI, per germline.